A single sample gave rise to the 29 T cell receptor beta chains below, sequenced in a study of cytomegalovirus exposure and HLA in healthy donors. Use of 60 Vbeta and 13 Jbeta primers characterized the PCR. This table comes from immunoSEQ multiplex PCR, and its TCRdb copy is limited to in-frame clones, with some not included. The sample shows around 100,000 clones, about three fifths of them seen only once. Source material: PBMCs. Every receptor here comes from a man aged 25 to 45 in good health and CMV-seronegative.

This clone has just one count. CDR3 nucleotides: TGTGCCAGCAGTTCTGGACAGAACTATGGCTACACCTTC. Its translation is CASSSGQNYGYTF. The V call is TRBV27, the J call TRBJ1-2, with D possibly being TRBD1 (6 bases). CDR1 and CDR2 (germline): MNHEY, SMNVEV (reference sequence). The CDR3 contains 13 residues. V was clipped by 4 bases and J by 2 bases, with 8 bases between them.

The chain carries TRBV5-1 and TRBJ2-3, with 10 bases lining up with TRBD2. CDR3 length: 15 amino acids. Germline V gene data show CDR1 as SGHRS and CDR2 as YFSETQ. The junction had 4 bases not matched to a gene; V was cut back by 4 bases and J by 2 bases. The chain's CDR3 is CASSRTSGNTDTQYF. The CDR3 DNA sequence: TGCGCCAGCAGCCGGACTAGCGGAAACACAGATACGCAGTATTTT.

The table lists this clone with a few counts. CDR3 DNA sequence: TGTGCCAGCAGCTTAGTTATTAGGGGAGGAGGCTACACCTTC. It encodes CASSLVIRGGGYTF. The chain carries TRBV7-8 and TRBJ1-2, with D possibly being TRBD1 (5 bases). The CDR3 length is 14 residues. V shed 1 base and J shed 8 bases, with 14 bases lying between them. CDR1 SGHVS and CDR2 FQNEAQ come from the germline V gene.

The J gene is TRBJ2-7, the V gene TRBV27, with D unresolved. The ends were cut back, 1 base at V and 0 bases at J, with 7 bases in the middle. Germline-derived CDR1 and CDR2 are MNHEY and SMNVEV (reference sequence). The CDR3 consists of 14 residues. The CDR3 is CASSLFGYSYEQYF. Written as DNA, the CDR3 is TGTGCCAGCAGTTTATTCGGGTACTCCTACGAGCAGTACTTC.

The J gene is TRBJ1-1, the V gene TRBV2; a weak D match, TRBD1 (5 bases). There are 14 residues in the CDR3. Germline assignment: CDR1 SNHLY and CDR2 FYNNEI. V gave up 2 bases and J gave up 4 bases, with 11 bases separating them. CDR3: CASSEQGSGTEAFF. CDR3 coding DNA: TGTGCCAGCAGTGAACAGGGTTCGGGCACTGAAGCTTTCTTT.

This clone was picked up a small number of times. The gene calls are TRBV7-6 and TRBJ2-3; 7 positions match TRBD2. The junction had 3 bases not matched to a gene; V was cut back by 0 bases and J by 3 bases. The CDR3 is 15 amino acids. In germline, CDR1 is SGHVS, CDR2 FNYEAQ. The CDR3 region is CASSLAQGGTDTQYF. CDR3 bases: TGTGCCAGCAGCTTAGCCCAGGGAGGGACAGATACGCAGTATTTT.

J is TRBJ2-5 and V is TRBV7-2; 12 bases are shared with TRBD2. After removal of 5 bases from V and 5 bases from J, the junction contained 3 bases not matched to a gene. Germline CDR1 reads SGHTA; CDR2 reads FQGNSA. The CDR3 runs to 14 residues. CDR3 nucleotides: TGTGCCAGCAGCCTCGGGACTAGCGGGGAGACCCAGTACTTC. It translates to CASSLGTSGETQYF.

The rearrangement links TRBV7-3 to TRBJ1-1; D gene ambiguous. The CDR3 spans 13 residues. Germline V CDR1 and CDR2: SGHTA, FQGTGA. V lost 5 bases, J lost 1 base, and 8 bases lay in between. CDR3: CASSRQENTEAFF. The CDR3 nucleotides read TGTGCCAGCAGCCGTCAGGAGAACACTGAAGCTTTCTTT.

This chain joins TRBV9 and TRBJ2-1, with a tentative D call TRBD2 (5 bases). This CDR3 has 19 amino acids. The ends were cut back, 4 bases at V and 8 bases at J, with 31 bases in the middle. Looked up from germline, CDR1 is SGDLS and CDR2 is YYNGEE. In nucleotides, the CDR3 is TGTGCCAGCAGCCCTCCCCTGAGAAACCTAGCCTCGATAGTTGATGAGCAGTTCTTC. It codes for CASSPPLRNLASIVDEQFF.

The chain recombines TRBV5-1 with TRBJ1-1; D possibly corresponds to TRBD1 (6 bases). CDR3 length: 16 amino acids. Germline V gene lookup returns CDR1 SGHRS and CDR2 YFSETQ. The V end lost 0 bases, the J end lost 2 bases, and 14 bases lay between the germline ends. In DNA form, the CDR3 reads TGCGCCAGCAGCTTGGATGTGACAGGAATTAACACTGAAGCTTTCTTT. Its translation: CASSLDVTGINTEAFF.

The chain has TRBV19 and TRBJ2-3; 9 positions match TRBD1. Trimming removed 7 bases from V and 2 bases from J; junction bases left unmatched: 4. The CDR3 sequence is 14 residues long. Germline CDR1 is LNHDA and CDR2 is SQIVND (reference sequence). The chain's CDR3 is CASTRDRATDTQYF. The CDR3, as DNA: TGTGCCAGTACCCGGGACAGGGCCACAGATACGCAGTATTTT.

This clone appeared a single time. J is TRBJ2-7 and V is TRBV5-4; D gene ambiguous. This CDR3 spans 13 amino acids. The V gene lost 2 bases and the J gene lost 3 bases, with 9 bases spanning the gap. Germline CDR1 and CDR2: SGHNT and YYREEE (reference sequence). The CDR3, as DNA: TGTGCCAGCAGCTTAGAACAGTACTACGAGCAGTACTTC. Its translation: CASSLEQYYEQYF.

The chain has TRBV30 and TRBJ2-5; 15 bases agree with TRBD2. This CDR3 is built from 17 residues. V gave up 3 bases and J gave up 4 bases; unmatched junction bases: 9. CDR1 is GTSNPN and CDR2 is SVGIG in the germline V gene (reference sequence). This CDR3 is CAWSGGLAGGPRETQYF. As DNA, the CDR3 is TGTGCCTGGAGCGGAGGACTAGCGGGAGGGCCGAGAGAGACCCAGTACTTC.

This chain links TRBV7-3 with TRBJ2-1, with 8 bases aligning to TRBD2. J lost 6 bases, V lost 5 bases, and 6 bases had no gene match. Per germline, CDR1 SGHTA and CDR2 FQGTGA. CDR3 length equals 14 residues. This CDR3 is CASSQGLAGNEQFF. CDR3 in DNA: TGTGCCAGCAGCCAAGGACTAGCTGGCAATGAGCAGTTCTTC.

This chain links TRBV29-1 with TRBJ2-7; D ambiguous. Germline CDR1 SQVTM, CDR2 ANQGSEA. Trimming took off 3 bases at V and 0 bases at J, with 9 bases between the two ends. The CDR3 contains 13 residues. The CDR3 bases are TGCAGCGTTGAGGGTTGGAGCTCCTACGAGCAGTACTTC. The encoded protein is CSVEGWSSYEQYF.

The chain is built from TRBV5-1 and TRBJ1-1, with 9 bases fitting TRBD1. The germline CDR1 and CDR2 sequences are SGHRS and YFSETQ. The V gene end was trimmed by 3 bases and the J gene end by 5 bases; junction bases not matched to a gene: 8. The CDR3 runs to 15 residues. The CDR3: CASSSNPGQGTEAFF. The CDR3 coding sequence is TGCGCCAGCAGCTCTAATCCGGGACAGGGAACTGAAGCTTTCTTT.

This clone was observed a few times. The chain is built from TRBV18 and TRBJ1-2, with 11 bases lining up with TRBD1. Germline loops: CDR1 KGHSH, CDR2 LQKENI. V lost 2 bases to trimming and J lost 7 bases; unmatched junction nucleotides: 12. This CDR3 has 17 residues. CDR3 amino acids: CASSPSRTGGLSVGYTF. CDR3 sequence (DNA): TGTGCCAGCTCACCAAGCAGGACAGGGGGCCTAAGCGTTGGCTACACCTTC.

The chain combines TRBV19 with TRBJ1-2; 7 nucleotides match TRBD1. Trimming cost V 6 bases and J 4 bases; bases outside gene matches: 2. CDR3 length equals 12 residues. CDR1 is LNHDA, CDR2 SQIVND, per germline (reference sequence). For the CDR3, the DNA is TGTGCCAGTAGGGGGACAGTCTATGGCTACACCTTC. Amino acids: CASRGTVYGYTF. Supplemented by reference TRBV19 and TRBJ1-2, the full variable domain reads DGGITQSPKYLFRKEGQNVTLSCEQNLNHDAMYWYRQDPGQGLRLIYYSQIVNDFQKGDIAEGYSVSREKKESFPLTVTSAQKNPTAFYLCASRGTVYGYTFGSGTRLTVV.

This clone was recorded a few times. The rearrangement joins TRBV7-9 to TRBJ2-5; maybe TRBD2 (5 bases). From germline, CDR1 is SEHNR and CDR2 FQNEAQ (reference sequence). This CDR3 is 14 amino acids long. Trimming cost V 3 bases and J 4 bases, with 12 bases left between them. The CDR3 DNA reads TGTGCCAGCAGCTTTCCGGGGTCGGGAGAGACCCAGTACTTC. This encodes CASSFPGSGETQYF.

This clone was seen a handful of times. The CDR3 reads CASSRELVIEQFF. CDR3 bases: TGCGCCAGCAGCCGAGAACTAGTAATTGAGCAGTTCTTC. The chain combines TRBV4-1 with TRBJ2-1, with D possibly being TRBD2 (5 bases). CDR1 and CDR2 (germline): MGHRA, YSYEKL. CDR3 size: 13 residues. V was pared by 4 bases and J by 9 bases, with 13 bases between.

The chain uses TRBV16 and TRBJ2-2, with no clear D. Trimming took 4 bases from V and 8 from J, leaving 11 bases between them. Germline V CDR1 and CDR2: KGHSY, FQNENV. This CDR3 spans 13 amino acids. Here the CDR3 reads CASSRAHAGELFF. The CDR3, as DNA: TGTGCCAGCAGCCGGGCCCACGCAGGGGAGCTGTTTTTT.

The chain is built from TRBV5-1 and TRBJ2-1, with 7 bases that match TRBD2. V was clipped by 4 bases and J by 8 bases; unmatched bases: 6. The CDR3 is 13 amino acids. The germline gives CDR1 SGHRS, CDR2 YFSETQ. The DNA of the CDR3 is TGCGCCAGCAGCGGGGACTATTCTTATGAGCAGTTCTTC. This translates into CASSGDYSYEQFF.

The V call is TRBV28, the J call TRBJ2-1, with 7 bases lining up with TRBD2. The germline gives CDR1 MDHEN, CDR2 SYDVKM. J lost 6 bases, V lost 6 bases, and 5 bases had no gene match. This CDR3 comprises 13 residues. CDR3 loop: CASRPSGGNEQFF. The DNA for the CDR3 is TGTGCCAGCAGGCCTAGCGGAGGCAATGAGCAGTTCTTC.

V is TRBV7-3 and J is TRBJ2-5; D is unresolved. V was shortened by 1 base and J by 1 base, with 10 bases between the two germline ends. Looked up from germline, CDR1 is SGHTA and CDR2 is FQGTGA. The CDR3 loop spans 15 amino acids. This CDR3 reads CASSLMGQSQETQYF. The CDR3 DNA reads as TGTGCCAGCAGCTTAATGGGCCAGTCCCAAGAGACCCAGTACTTC.

This clone occurred a few times. CDR3 loop: CASSLARRDETQYF. The DNA for the CDR3 is TGTGCCAGCAGCTTAGCCCGCAGGGATGAGACCCAGTACTTC. The chain combines TRBV7-2 with TRBJ2-5; D might be TRBD1 (5 bases). Trimming shortened V by 0 bases and J by 5 bases, and 10 bases separated the two germline ends. The V gene's germline CDR1 is SGHTA and CDR2 FQGNSA. CDR3 length: 14 amino acids. The variable domain in full, completed from reference TRBV7-2 and TRBJ2-5, reads GAGVSQSPSNKVTEKGKDVELRCDPISGHTALYWYRQSLGQGLEFLIYFQGNSAPDKSGLPSDRFSAERTGGSVSTLTIQRTQQEDSAVYLCASSLARRDETQYFGPGTRLLVL.

The CDR3 DNA reads as TGTGCCAGCAGCTGGGAACGGGGTACTGAAGCTTTCTTT. This encodes CASSWERGTEAFF. V usage is TRBV11-2 and J usage is TRBJ1-1; D unclear. V lost 4 bases and J lost 5, with 11 bases in between. The CDR3 extends over 13 amino acids. The germline V gene has CDR1 SGHAT and CDR2 FQNNGV.

The chain carries TRBV27 and TRBJ2-6; a weak D match, TRBD1 (5 bases). The V and J ends lost 3 bases and 3 bases respectively, with 18 bases between them. The CDR3 has 18 residues. Germline V gene data show CDR1 as MNHEY and CDR2 as SMNVEV (reference sequence). In DNA form, the CDR3 reads TGTGCCAGCAGTTTGGTTCAGGGTAGGACCGGTGGGGCCAACGTCCTGACTTTC. This encodes CASSLVQGRTGGANVLTF.

This chain uses TRBV7-9 with TRBJ2-7; 7 nucleotides match TRBD1. Germline assignment: CDR1 SEHNR and CDR2 FQNEAQ (reference sequence). The CDR3 extends over 16 amino acids. The ends lost 5 bases at V and 4 bases at J; junction bases unmatched: 14. CDR3 loop: CASSPYDRAAGYEQYF. The CDR3 DNA sequence: TGTGCCAGCAGCCCGTACGACAGGGCCGCAGGATACGAGCAGTACTTC.

This CDR3 is CASRLDRNEQFF. The DNA for the CDR3 is TGTGCCTCTCGACTAGACCGCAATGAGCAGTTCTTC. The gene calls are TRBV30 and TRBJ2-1; D possibly corresponds to TRBD2 (6 bases). Germline V gene data show CDR1 as GTSNPN and CDR2 as SVGIG (reference sequence). Trimming took off 7 bases at V and 6 bases at J, with 13 bases between the two ends. The CDR3 sequence is 12 residues long.